Listed below are T cell receptor beta chains from one sample, sequenced in a study of T cell responses to AZD1222 COVID-19 vaccine. The data were produced by immunoSEQ multiplex PCR, yet TCRdb's version contains in-frame clones alone and is incomplete. Of approximately 130,000 clones in the sample, over 75% were seen once. The sequencing used peripheral blood, collected 28 days after the second dose of the MenACWY control vaccine. The source is an adult who received the MenACWY meningococcal vaccine as a control. Each CDR3 is given with its conserved first and last residue. A D gene is named only where the DNA matches it firmly. Size is omitted from some rows. Given values are once, few, many or a class for expanded clones.

CDR3nt,CDR3aa,abundance,j_gene,d_gene,v_gene
TGCAGTTGGGGCAGGGTGCGTGGCTACACCTTC,CSWGRVRGYTF,-,TRBJ1-2,-,TRBV20-1
TGCGCCAGCGTCGTTGAGGTTCAGAACACTGAAGCTTTCTTT,CASVVEVQNTEAFF,-,TRBJ1-1,-,TRBV23-1
TGCAGCGGGATGAACACTGAAGCTTTCTTT,CSGMNTEAFF,-,TRBJ1-1,-,TRBV29-1
TGTGCCAGTAGTCCGGGAGGACAATACGAGCAGTACTTC,CASSPGGQYEQYF,-,TRBJ2-7,TRBD2,TRBV19
TGTGCCAGCAGCCCGCTGACGGCGGGGGGTACCACAGATACGCAGTATTTT,CASSPLTAGGTTDTQYF,few,TRBJ2-3,TRBD2,TRBV4-2
TGCGCCAGCAGCGTGACAGGGGGGACTGAAGCTTTCTTT,CASSVTGGTEAFF,-,TRBJ1-1,TRBD1,TRBV5-1
TGTGCCAGCAGACTGCACACCGGGGAGCTGTTTTTT,CASRLHTGELFF,-,TRBJ2-2,-,TRBV3-1/TRBV3-2
TGTGCCAGCAGTCTCGACGGGCGGGACTATGGCTACACCTTC,CASSLDGRDYGYTF,-,TRBJ1-2,-,TRBV28
TGTGCCAGCAGTTTTTATAGACTAGCGGGAGTTAGCACAGATACGCAGTATTTT,CASSFYRLAGVSTDTQYF,-,TRBJ2-3,TRBD2,TRBV27
TGTGCCAGCAGCCCCAGCGGTTCTGGTAATTCACCCCTCCACTTT,CASSPSGSGNSPLHF,-,TRBJ1-6,-,TRBV3-1/TRBV3-2
TGTGCCAGCAGTGGGAGGTTAGGGGTCGACACTGAAGCTTTCTTT,CASSGRLGVDTEAFF,-,TRBJ1-1,-,TRBV2
TGTGCCAGCAGGAACAGCGTGGGTACGCAGTATTTT,CASRNSVGTQYF,-,TRBJ2-3,-,TRBV12-3/TRBV12-4
TGTGCCAGCAGACTCAACCGACAGGGGAACTATGGCTACACCTTC,CASRLNRQGNYGYTF,-,TRBJ1-2,TRBD1,TRBV6-5
TGTGCCAGCACTCTCACAGGGGTAGGCGGGGAGCTGTTTTTT,CASTLTGVGGELFF,-,TRBJ2-2,TRBD1,TRBV6-5
TGTGCCAGCAGTTATAGTGTCCTTCCAGATACGCAGTATTTT,CASSYSVLPDTQYF,-,TRBJ2-3,-,TRBV6-5
TGTGCCAGCAGTGACCTATGGAACAGGGGAGGCTATGGCTACACCTTC,CASSDLWNRGGYGYTF,-,TRBJ1-2,TRBD1,TRBV6-1
TGCGCCAGCAGCCCCTCAGTGGCGGATACGCAGTATTTT,CASSPSVADTQYF,-,TRBJ2-3,-,TRBV5-1
TGTGCCAGTAGTCGGGACAGGGTAAACTATGGCTACACCTTC,CASSRDRVNYGYTF,-,TRBJ1-2,TRBD1,TRBV19
TGCGCCAGCAGCCAAGATCTCGGGCCGTGGTATGGCTACACCTTC,CASSQDLGPWYGYTF,few,TRBJ1-2,-,TRBV4-3
TGTGCCAGTAGTGGGACAGGAAATTATCAGCCCCAGCATTTT,CASSGTGNYQPQHF,-,TRBJ1-5,TRBD1,TRBV19
TGTGCCAGCAGCTGGCCCGGGACAGGGGAAAAACTGTTTTTT,CASSWPGTGEKLFF,-,TRBJ1-4,TRBD1,TRBV5-8
TGTGCCAGTAGTATAGGACAGGTATATCAGGAGACCCAGTACTTC,CASSIGQVYQETQYF,-,TRBJ2-5,-,TRBV19
TGTGCCAGTAGGAAACCGGGACAACTGAACACTGAAGCTTTCTTT,CASRKPGQLNTEAFF,-,TRBJ1-1,-,TRBV19
TGTGCCAGCAGCTTAACGGTACTGGGAGCCTCCTACAATGAGCAGTTCTTC,CASSLTVLGASYNEQFF,-,TRBJ2-1,-,TRBV7-3
TGCGCCAGCAGCCTTAGCCATGGGGCAAGAACAGATACGCAGTATTTT,CASSLSHGARTDTQYF,-,TRBJ2-3,-,TRBV5-1
TGTGCCAGCGCAGGGGGAGGACTGGGAGAAGATACGCAGTATTTT,CASAGGGLGEDTQYF,-,TRBJ2-3,-,TRBV6-5